Detailed here is one TCR beta chain. The data stem from a study of cytomegalovirus exposure and HLA in healthy donors. Primers for the PCR totalled 60 Vbeta and 13 Jbeta. Repertoires were generated with immunoSEQ multiplex PCR, while TCRdb's copy carries only in-frame clones and drops some. The repertoire holds about 160,000 clones, with 80% to 90% as singletons. The germline gives CDR1 MDHEN, CDR2 SYDVKM. The CDR3 consists of 16 residues. The trim removed 5 bases at V and 5 bases at J, leaving 10 bases unmatched. The chain is built from TRBV28 and TRBJ1-4; 8 positions agree with TRBD1. The sample consisted of PBMCs. The TCR was taken from a woman aged 25 to 45 in good health and CMV-seropositive. The CDR3 loop is CASSGMGTGGNEKLFF. CDR3 coding DNA: TGTGCCAGCAGTGGGATGGGGACAGGAGGAAATGAAAAACTGTTTTTT.